The rows below give T cell receptor beta chains drawn from one sample of a study of T cell repertoires in cytomegalovirus infection. TCRdb redid the calling of the reads with MiXCR, one entry per CDR3 protein. The sample shows approximately 340,000 distinct CDR3 sequences, 25% to 35% of them seen only once. Their antigens are not known. The specimen comprised cultured PBMCs, sampled from culture after CMV antigen stimulation. These receptors originate from a human donor in good health (CMV status not recorded). Some clones in this sample may be carry-over from other donors' samples. CDR3s include the opening cysteine and the closing phenylalanine or tryptophan. The D gene is left open where the match is weak. Clone size, where shown, is once, few, many, or a class for clones that have expanded.

j_gene: TRBJ1-5; abundance: NA; d_gene: NA; v_gene: TRBV7-2; CDR3aa: CASSRAGQPQHF; CDR3nt: TGTGCCAGCAGCCGCGCTGGGCAGCCCCAGCATTTT
j_gene: TRBJ2-7; abundance: few; d_gene: NA; v_gene: TRBV28; CDR3aa: CASSPLRSGLSSYEQYF; CDR3nt: TGTGCCAGCAGTCCCCTCCGAAGCGGGTTAAGCTCCTACGAGCAGTACTTC
j_gene: TRBJ1-2; abundance: few; d_gene: TRBD1; v_gene: TRBV27; CDR3aa: CASSFRQGSDGYTF; CDR3nt: TGTGCCAGCAGTTTTAGACAGGGGAGTGATGGCTACACCTTC
j_gene: TRBJ1-5; abundance: NA; d_gene: NA; v_gene: TRBV12-3/TRBV12-4; CDR3aa: CASSFIGYQPQHF; CDR3nt: TGTGCCAGCAGTTTTATAGGGTATCAGCCCCAGCATTTT
j_gene: TRBJ1-5; abundance: few; d_gene: NA; v_gene: TRBV12-3/TRBV12-4; CDR3aa: CASSYRGLGQPQHF; CDR3nt: TGTGCCAGCAGTTACCGGGGCTTGGGTCAGCCCCAGCATTTT
j_gene: TRBJ1-2; abundance: NA; d_gene: NA; v_gene: TRBV12-3/TRBV12-4; CDR3aa: CASSSLGRSHYGYTF; CDR3nt: TGTGCCAGCAGCTCACTTGGGAGAAGTCACTATGGCTACACCTTC
j_gene: TRBJ1-1; abundance: many; d_gene: NA; v_gene: TRBV7-6; CDR3aa: CASSLEENTEAFF; CDR3nt: TGTGCCAGCAGCTTGGAAGAGAACACTGAAGCTTTCTTT
j_gene: TRBJ1-2; abundance: many; d_gene: TRBD1; v_gene: TRBV7-8; CDR3aa: CASSVGMTGDGYTF; CDR3nt: TGTGCCAGCAGCGTTGGTATGACAGGGGATGGCTACACCTTC
j_gene: TRBJ2-1; abundance: few; d_gene: TRBD2; v_gene: TRBV24-1; CDR3aa: CATSEPPRGSGRHNEQFF; CDR3nt: TGTGCCACCAGTGAGCCCCCACGGGGGAGCGGGAGGCACAATGAGCAGTTCTTC
j_gene: TRBJ2-6; abundance: NA; d_gene: NA; v_gene: TRBV19; CDR3aa: CASRGPLGANVLTF; CDR3nt: TGTGCCAGCAGGGGCCCCCTAGGGGCCAACGTCCTGACTTTC
j_gene: TRBJ1-6; abundance: many; d_gene: NA; v_gene: TRBV7-6; CDR3aa: CASSLRTLGTSPLHF; CDR3nt: TGTGCCAGCAGCTTAAGGACCCTCGGGACTTCACCCCTCCACTTT
j_gene: TRBJ2-7; abundance: few; d_gene: NA; v_gene: TRBV7-2; CDR3aa: CASSLSVRDPTPEQYF; CDR3nt: TGTGCCAGCAGCTTATCGGTGCGGGACCCAACCCCGGAGCAGTACTTC
j_gene: TRBJ2-1; abundance: few; d_gene: TRBD2; v_gene: TRBV20-1; CDR3aa: CSAGPGLAGERGQFF; CDR3nt: TGCAGTGCTGGACCGGGACTAGCGGGGGAGCGGGGGCAGTTCTTC
j_gene: TRBJ1-5; abundance: NA; d_gene: NA; v_gene: TRBV28; CDR3aa: CASSTGALVGAQHF; CDR3nt: TGTGCCAGCAGTACAGGAGCCTTGGTGGGTGCCCAGCATTTT
j_gene: TRBJ2-1; abundance: NA; d_gene: TRBD2; v_gene: TRBV11-2; CDR3aa: CVKREARWVDNEQFF; CDR3nt: TGTGTCAAACGGGAGGCCAGGTGGGTTGACAATGAGCAGTTCTTC